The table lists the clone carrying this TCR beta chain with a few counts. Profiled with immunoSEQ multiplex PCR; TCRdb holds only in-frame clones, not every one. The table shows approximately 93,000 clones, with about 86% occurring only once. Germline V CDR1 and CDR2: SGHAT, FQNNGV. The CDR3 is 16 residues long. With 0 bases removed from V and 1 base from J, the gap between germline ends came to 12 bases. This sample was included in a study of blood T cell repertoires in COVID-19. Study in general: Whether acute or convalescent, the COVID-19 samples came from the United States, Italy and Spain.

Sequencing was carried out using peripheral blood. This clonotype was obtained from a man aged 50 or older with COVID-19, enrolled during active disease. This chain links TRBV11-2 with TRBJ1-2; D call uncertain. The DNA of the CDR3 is TGTGCCAGCAGCTTAGAAAGGAGCTACAATAACTATGGCTACACCTTC. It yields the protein CASSLERSYNNYGYTF.